The T cell receptor (beta chain) described here comes from a study of technical replicates of blood from a handful of donors. Some clones are missing from TCRdb's copy, which holds only in-frame ones; the method was immunoSEQ multiplex PCR. This table has about 88,000 clones, roughly 94% appearing once. The germline CDR1 and CDR2 sequences are MGHDK and SYGVNS. The CDR3 runs to 18 residues. The trim removed 0 bases at V and 6 bases at J, leaving 9 bases unmatched. The source material was T cells isolated from PBMCs. This TCR was recovered from a human donor in good health. This rearrangement joins TRBV25-1 to TRBJ2-1, with TRBD2 matching 12 bases. The CDR3 sequence: CASSEYGLAGPAGNEQFF. CDR3 coding DNA: TGTGCCAGCAGTGAATATGGACTAGCGGGACCTGCCGGCAATGAGCAGTTCTTC.